This T cell receptor beta chain comes out of a study of vaccination and CD4 T cells after COVID-19. General study points: In convalescent patients, a median approximately 86% of post-vaccine SARS-CoV-2-reactive clones appeared only after vaccination. Spike mono-reactivity was shown by 304 of 307 vaccine-specific clones in convalescent patients.

CD4+ T cells that had been cultured provided DNA sequenced with the Oncomine TCR Beta short-read assay. TCRdb re-analysed the PCR reads in MiXCR, keeping a single row per CDR3 protein. This sample carries roughly 10,000 distinct CDR3 sequences, around a third of them seen once, and the ten largest clones take approximately 15%. Treatment reported: approximately 9-day PBMC culture with coronavirus spike peptide pools or control peptides (ViraFEST assay). There are a few counts of this clonotype. What it recognizes is unknown. The V gene's germline CDR1 is SGHNT and CDR2 YENEEA. Trimming took 5 bases from V and 1 from J, leaving 6 bases between them. The CDR3 is made up of 13 amino acids.

This receptor was obtained from a human donor who had recovered from COVID-19. The sample in question was CD4+ T cells from blood, cultured in vitro, obtained after SARS-CoV-2 vaccination. The chain couples TRBV11-3 to TRBJ1-3, with D possibly TRBD1 on 5 matching bases. The CDR3 bases are TGTGCCAGCAGCGCAGGGTCTGGAAACACCATATATTTT. It codes for CASSAGSGNTIYF.